This TCR beta chain was captured by sequencing in a study of vaccination and CD4 T cells after COVID-19. In the case of this clonotype: Its antigen remains unknown.

The germline gives CDR1 ENHRY, CDR2 SYGVKD. The V end lost 0 bases, the J end lost 9 bases, and 12 bases lay between the germline ends. The CDR3 covers 14 residues. Cultured CD4+ T-cell DNA underwent Oncomine TCR Beta short-read sequencing. One entry per CDR3 protein, called by TCRdb with MiXCR from the PCR reads. In the table there are approximately 22,000 distinct CDR3 sequences, 38% of which are singletons. Regarding treatment: approximately 9-day PBMC culture with coronavirus spike peptide pools or control peptides (ViraFEST assay). This chain uses TRBV10-3 with TRBJ2-1; possibly TRBD1 or TRBD2 for D (6 bases each). The sample consisted of CD4+ T cells from blood, cultured in vitro, taken before SARS-CoV-2 vaccination. The TCR comes from a human donor who received a COVID-19 vaccine. CDR3 in amino acids: CAISESPGAGEQFF. In nucleotides, the CDR3 is TGTGCCATCAGTGAGTCCCCGGGGGCGGGTGAGCAGTTCTTC.